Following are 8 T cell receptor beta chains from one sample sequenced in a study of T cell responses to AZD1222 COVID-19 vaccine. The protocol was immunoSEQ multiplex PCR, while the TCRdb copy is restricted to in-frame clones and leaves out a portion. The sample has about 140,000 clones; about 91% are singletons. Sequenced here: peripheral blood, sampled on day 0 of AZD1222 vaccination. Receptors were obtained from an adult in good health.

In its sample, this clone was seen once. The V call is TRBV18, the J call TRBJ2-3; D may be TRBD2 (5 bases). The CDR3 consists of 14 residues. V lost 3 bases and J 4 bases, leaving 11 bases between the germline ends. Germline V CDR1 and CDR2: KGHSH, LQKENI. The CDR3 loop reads CASSPPEAPDTQYF. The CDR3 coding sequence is TGTGCCAGCTCACCCCCGGAGGCGCCAGATACGCAGTATTTT.

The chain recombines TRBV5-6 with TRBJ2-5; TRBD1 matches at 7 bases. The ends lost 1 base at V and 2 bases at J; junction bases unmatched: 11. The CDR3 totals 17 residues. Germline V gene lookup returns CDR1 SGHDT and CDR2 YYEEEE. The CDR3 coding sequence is TGTGCCAGCAGCTTGCCCCCCATCAGACAGGGACAAGAGACCCAGTACTTC. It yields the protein CASSLPPIRQGQETQYF.

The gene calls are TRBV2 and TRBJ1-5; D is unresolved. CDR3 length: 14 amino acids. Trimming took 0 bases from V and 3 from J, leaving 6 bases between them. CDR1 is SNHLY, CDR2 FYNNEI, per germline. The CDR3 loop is CASSEARINQPQHF. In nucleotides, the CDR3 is TGTGCCAGCAGTGAAGCCAGGATCAATCAGCCCCAGCATTTT.

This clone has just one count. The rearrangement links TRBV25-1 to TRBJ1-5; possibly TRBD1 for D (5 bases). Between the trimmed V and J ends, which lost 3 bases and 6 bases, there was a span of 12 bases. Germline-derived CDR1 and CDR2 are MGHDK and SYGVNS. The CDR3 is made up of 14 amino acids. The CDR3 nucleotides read TGTGCCAGCAGTGACTTGGGGCATAGTCAGCCCCAGCATTTT. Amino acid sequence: CASSDLGHSQPQHF.

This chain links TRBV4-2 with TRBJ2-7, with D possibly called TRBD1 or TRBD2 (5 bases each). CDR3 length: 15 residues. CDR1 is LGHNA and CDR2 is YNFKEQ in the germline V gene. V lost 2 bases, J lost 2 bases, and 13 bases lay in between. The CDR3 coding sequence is TGTGCCAGCAGCCAAAATACCGGGGCGGCCTACGAGCAGTACTTC. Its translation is CASSQNTGAAYEQYF.

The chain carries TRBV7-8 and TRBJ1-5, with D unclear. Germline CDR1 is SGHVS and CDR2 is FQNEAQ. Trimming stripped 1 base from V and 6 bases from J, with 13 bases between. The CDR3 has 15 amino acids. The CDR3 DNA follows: TGTGCCAGCAGCTTAGGTCGCTTTGATGGTCAGCCCCAGCATTTT. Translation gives CASSLGRFDGQPQHF.

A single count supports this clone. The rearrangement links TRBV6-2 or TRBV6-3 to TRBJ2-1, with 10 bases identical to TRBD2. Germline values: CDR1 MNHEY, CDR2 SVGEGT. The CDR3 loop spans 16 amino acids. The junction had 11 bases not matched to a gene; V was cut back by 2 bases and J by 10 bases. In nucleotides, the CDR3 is TGTGCCAGCAGTTACGGGGGAGCGGGGGGGTCTGGAGAGCAGTTCTTC. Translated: CASSYGGAGGSGEQFF.

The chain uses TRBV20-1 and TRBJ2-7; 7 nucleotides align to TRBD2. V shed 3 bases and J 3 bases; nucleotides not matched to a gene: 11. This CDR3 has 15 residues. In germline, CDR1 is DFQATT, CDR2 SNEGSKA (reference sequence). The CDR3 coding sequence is TGCAGTGCTAGTGGTTCGGCTAGCGGAAACTACGAGCAGTACTTC. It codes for CSASGSASGNYEQYF.